This T cell receptor (beta chain) was profiled in a study of beta chain features in type 1 diabetes. Study-wide results and caveats: Diminished insertions and augmented deletions at VDJ junctions characterized type 1 diabetes patients. Patients' naive, central memory and Treg TCRB repertoires seemed closer to one another than those of healthy donors.

With regard to this clone: Its antigen is unknown.

Via the markers CD45RO/CCR7/CD25/CD127/CD95/CD27, stem cell-like memory, regulatory, central memory and naive CD4+ cells were sorted. The purity of all sorted populations exceeded 95%. The CDR3 runs to 13 residues. CDR1 and CDR2 from the germline V gene are GTSNPN and SVGIG (reference sequence). Trimming pared 1 base from V and 3 bases from J, leaving 7 bases between. The study reverse transcribed the entire isolated RNA, so it sequenced expressed TCRB transcripts. Some clones are missing from TCRdb's copy, which holds only in-frame ones; the method was immunoSEQ multiplex PCR. The data contain some 220,000 clones, about a tenth of them singletons.

Material for sequencing was central memory CD4+ T cells from blood. V gene TRBV30 combines with J gene TRBJ2-1; D gene ambiguous. This clonotype was obtained from a man in his late teens or twenties in good health. CDR3 protein: CAWSGGNYNEQFF. For the CDR3, the DNA is TGTGCCTGGAGTGGGGGAAACTACAATGAGCAGTTCTTC. Full variable domain (missing parts from reference TRBV30 and TRBJ2-1): SQTIHQWPATLVQPVGSPLSLECTVEGTSNPNLYWYRQAAGRGLQLLFYSVGIGQISSEVPQNLSASRPQDRQFILSSKKLLLSDSGFYLCAWSGGNYNEQFFGPGTRLTVL.